The 2 T cell receptor beta chains presented below share a single source sample, sequenced in a study of identifying expanded T cells in peripheral blood. Method: immunoSEQ multiplex PCR; TCRdb's copy keeps in-frame clones and lacks some. The sample holds around 90,000 clones, approximately 89% seen once. The specimen was blood. The receptors were gathered from a person aged 18 to 75 in good health.

This chain uses TRBV29-1 with TRBJ1-2; D is perhaps TRBD1 (5 bases). Germline V gene lookup returns CDR1 SQVTM and CDR2 ANQGSEA. This CDR3 region has 11 residues. V lost 4 bases and J 6 bases, leaving 9 bases between the germline ends. CDR3 protein: CSVGGAHGYTF. The CDR3 DNA is TGCAGCGTTGGAGGGGCTCATGGCTACACCTTC.

The chain uses TRBV11-2 and TRBJ2-1, with 9 bases fitting TRBD1. The CDR3 totals 15 residues. V dropped 7 bases and J dropped 6; count of bases not matched to a gene: 10. Germline CDR1 reads SGHAT; CDR2 reads FQNNGV. Written as DNA, the CDR3 is TGTGCCAGCACTGTAAGGACAGGGGAGCGCAATGAGCAGTTCTTC. Protein: CASTVRTGERNEQFF.